The clone carrying this T cell receptor (beta chain) was recorded at least ten times. Its antigen is not known. All donors with ophthalmopathy were recorded as having moderate-to-severe activity, CAS ≥3, NOSPECS ≥4 and a duration under 3 months. The sample is drawn from a study of Graves' ophthalmopathy and Graves' hyperthyroidism. Points from the study as a whole: A model built from 13 signatures distinguished ophthalmopathy from stable hyperthyroidism with about 90% sensitivity and approximately 80% specificity. Appearing in blood as well were most expanded thyroid clonotypes above 0.001 frequency.

The V end lost 4 bases, the J end lost 4 bases, and 12 bases lay between the germline ends. Germline V gene sequence: CDR1 SGHKS, CDR2 YYEKEE (reference sequence). The CDR3 totals 15 residues. RNA served as the template for amplifying TCR beta CDR3 regions. Second-round multiplex PCR followed a first-round RT-PCR using HTBI primers. From the multiplex PCR reads, TCRdb called clonotypes with MiXCR, one entry per CDR3 protein. The data show fewer than 350,000 distinct CDR3 sequences, with roughly a sixth seen just once and roughly an eighth held by the top ten. This TCR came from an adult man with Graves' ophthalmopathy. V is TRBV5-5 and J is TRBJ1-6, with D uncertain. The sequencing input was peripheral blood. CDR3 sequence: CASSHLTGYNSPLHF. In nucleotides, the CDR3 is TGTGCCAGCAGCCATTTGACGGGTTATAATTCACCCCTCCACTTT.